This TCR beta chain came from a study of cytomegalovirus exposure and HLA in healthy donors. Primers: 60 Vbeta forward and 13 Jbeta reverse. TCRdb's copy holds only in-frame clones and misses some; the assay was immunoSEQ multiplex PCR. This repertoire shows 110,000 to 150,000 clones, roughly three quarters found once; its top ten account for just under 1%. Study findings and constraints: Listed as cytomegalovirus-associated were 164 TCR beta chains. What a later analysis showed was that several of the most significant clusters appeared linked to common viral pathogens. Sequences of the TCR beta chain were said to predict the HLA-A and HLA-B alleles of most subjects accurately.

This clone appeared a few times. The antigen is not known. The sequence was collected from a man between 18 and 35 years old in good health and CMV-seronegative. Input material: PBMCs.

CDR3 loop: CASSPDRASSYEQYF. CDR3 sequence (DNA): TGTGCCAGCAGCCCGGACAGGGCGTCCTCCTACGAGCAGTACTTC. The rearrangement uses TRBV5-4 and TRBJ2-7; 8 nucleotides line up with TRBD1. CDR1 is SGHNT and CDR2 is YYREEE in the germline V gene (reference sequence). The V and J ends lost 4 bases and 0 bases, in that order; junction bases with no gene match: 6. The CDR3 loop spans 15 amino acids.